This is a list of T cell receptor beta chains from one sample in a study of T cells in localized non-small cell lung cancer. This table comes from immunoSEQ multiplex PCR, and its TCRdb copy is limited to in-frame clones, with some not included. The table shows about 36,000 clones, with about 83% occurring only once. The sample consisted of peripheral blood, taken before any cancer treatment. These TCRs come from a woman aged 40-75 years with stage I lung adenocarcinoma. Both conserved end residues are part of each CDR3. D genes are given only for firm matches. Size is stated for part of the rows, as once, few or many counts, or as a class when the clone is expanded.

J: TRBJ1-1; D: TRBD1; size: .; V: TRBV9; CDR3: CASSVAPETGIGTEAFF; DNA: TGTGCCAGCAGCGTAGCCCCAGAGACAGGGATAGGCACTGAAGCTTTCTTT
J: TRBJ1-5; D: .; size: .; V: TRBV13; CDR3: CASSLGKGVMGNQPQHF; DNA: TGTGCCAGCAGCTTAGGCAAGGGAGTTATGGGCAATCAGCCCCAGCATTTT
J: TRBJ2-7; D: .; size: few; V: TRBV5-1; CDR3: CASSDPGEWSTYEQYF; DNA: TGCGCCAGCAGCGACCCTGGGGAGTGGAGTACCTACGAGCAGTACTTC
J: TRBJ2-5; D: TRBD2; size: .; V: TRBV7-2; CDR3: CASSLLPLGGGETQYF; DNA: TGTGCCAGCAGCTTACTACCGCTCGGGGGGGGAGAGACCCAGTACTTC
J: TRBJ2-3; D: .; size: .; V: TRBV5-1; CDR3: CASSLDTDTQYF; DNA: TGCGCCAGCAGCTTGGATACGGATACGCAGTATTTT
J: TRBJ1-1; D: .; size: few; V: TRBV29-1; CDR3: CSVTRQALGTEAFF; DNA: TGCAGCGTTACCCGACAGGCTCTGGGCACTGAAGCTTTCTTT
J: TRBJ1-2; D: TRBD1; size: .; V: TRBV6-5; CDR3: CASSYLQGIYGYTF; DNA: TGTGCCAGCAGTTACTTACAGGGGATCTATGGCTACACCTTC
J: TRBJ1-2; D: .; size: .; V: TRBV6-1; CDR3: CASSDRGNYGYTF; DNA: TGTGCCAGCAGTGATCGGGGGAACTATGGCTACACCTTC
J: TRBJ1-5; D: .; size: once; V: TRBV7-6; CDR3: CASSQIPAMPQHF; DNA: TGTGCCAGCAGCCAAATCCCCGCGATGCCCCAGCATTTT
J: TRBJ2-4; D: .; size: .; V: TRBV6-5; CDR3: CASSLTHQAKNIQYF; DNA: TGTGCCAGCAGTTTGACCCACCAAGCCAAAAACATTCAGTACTTC
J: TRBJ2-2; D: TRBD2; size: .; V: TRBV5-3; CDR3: CARSLGLAGAATGELFF; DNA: TGTGCCAGAAGCTTGGGACTAGCGGGGGCCGCCACCGGGGAGCTGTTTTTT
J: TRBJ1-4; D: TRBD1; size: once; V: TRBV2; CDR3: CASTPGQARGNEKLFF; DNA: TGTGCCAGCACCCCGGGACAGGCGCGGGGAAATGAAAAACTGTTTTTT
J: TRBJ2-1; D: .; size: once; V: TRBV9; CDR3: CASSVGRGNNEQFF; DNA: TGTGCCAGCAGCGTAGGTAGGGGGAACAATGAGCAGTTCTTC
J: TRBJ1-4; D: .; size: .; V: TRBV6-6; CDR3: CASSYGSGTRNEKLFF; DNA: TGTGCCAGCAGTTACGGCTCTGGGACACGCAATGAAAAACTGTTTTTT
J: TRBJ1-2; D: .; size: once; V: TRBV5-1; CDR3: CASSSQGNAYGYTF; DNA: TGCGCCAGCAGCTCACAGGGAAATGCCTATGGCTACACCTTC
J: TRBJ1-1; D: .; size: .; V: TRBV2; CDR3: CASSSSVNTEAFF; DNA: TGTGCCAGCAGCTCGTCCGTGAACACTGAAGCTTTCTTT
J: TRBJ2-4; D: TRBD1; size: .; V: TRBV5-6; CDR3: CASSLGTGGGNIQYF; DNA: TGTGCCAGCAGCTTGGGTACAGGGGGAGGAAACATTCAGTACTTC
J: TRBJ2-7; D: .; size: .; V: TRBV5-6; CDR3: CASSFETYEQYF; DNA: TGTGCCAGCAGCTTTGAAACTTACGAGCAGTACTTC
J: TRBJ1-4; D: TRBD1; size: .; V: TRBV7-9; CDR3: CAAGGTALEKLFF; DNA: TGTGCCGCGGGAGGGACAGCCCTTGAAAAACTGTTTTTT
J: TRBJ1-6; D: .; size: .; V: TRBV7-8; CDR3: CASSLEGLRYNSPLHF; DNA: TGTGCCAGCAGCTTAGAAGGGCTCAGATATAATTCACCCCTCCACTTT
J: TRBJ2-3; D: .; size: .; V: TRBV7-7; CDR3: CASSPGPTADTQYF; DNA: TGTGCCAGCTCACCGGGGCCAACTGCAGATACGCAGTATTTT
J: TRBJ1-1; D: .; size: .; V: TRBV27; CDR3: CASSSGGARGMAFF; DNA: TGTGCCAGCAGTTCGGGAGGGGCCCGGGGTATGGCTTTCTTT
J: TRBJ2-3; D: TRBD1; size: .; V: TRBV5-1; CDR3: CASSRQDRGSADTQYF; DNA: TGCGCCAGCAGCCGTCAGGACAGGGGATCGGCAGATACGCAGTATTTT
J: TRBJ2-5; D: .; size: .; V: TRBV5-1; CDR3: CASSWTGRGQETQYF; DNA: TGCGCCAGCAGCTGGACAGGGAGGGGGCAAGAGACCCAGTACTTC
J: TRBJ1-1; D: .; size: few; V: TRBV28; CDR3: CASSSRRQAFF; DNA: TGTGCCAGCAGTTCACGTCGTCAAGCTTTCTTT
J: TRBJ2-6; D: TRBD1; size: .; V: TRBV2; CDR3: CASRGQSLGSNVLTF; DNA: TGTGCCAGCAGGGGACAGTCGCTAGGGTCCAACGTCCTGACTTTC
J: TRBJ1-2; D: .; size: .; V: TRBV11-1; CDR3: CASRDGLNYGYTF; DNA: TGTGCCAGCAGGGACGGTCTTAACTATGGCTACACCTTC
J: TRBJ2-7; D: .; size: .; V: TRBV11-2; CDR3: CASSLVNNEQYF; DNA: TGTGCCAGCAGCTTAGTGAACAACGAGCAGTACTTC
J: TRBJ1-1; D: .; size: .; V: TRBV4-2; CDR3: CASSQGLRNTEAFF; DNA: TGTGCCAGCAGCCAAGGACTAAGAAACACTGAAGCTTTCTTT
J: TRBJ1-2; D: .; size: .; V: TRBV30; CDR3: CAWSVQGTYGYTF; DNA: TGTGCCTGGAGTGTACAAGGGACCTATGGCTACACCTTC
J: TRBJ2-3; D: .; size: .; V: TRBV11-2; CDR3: CASSLVWGTDTQYF; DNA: TGTGCCAGCAGCTTAGTTTGGGGTACAGATACGCAGTATTTT
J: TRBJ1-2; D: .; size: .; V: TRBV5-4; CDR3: CASSLALSGYGYTF; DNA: TGTGCCAGCAGCTTGGCTTTGTCTGGCTATGGCTACACCTTC
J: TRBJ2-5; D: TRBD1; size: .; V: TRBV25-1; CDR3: CASSAGTGPQETQYF; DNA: TGTGCCAGCAGCGCCGGGACAGGGCCTCAAGAGACCCAGTACTTC
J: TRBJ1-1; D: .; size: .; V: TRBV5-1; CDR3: CASSLGWGSTEAFF; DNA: TGCGCCAGCAGCTTGGGCTGGGGATCCACTGAAGCTTTCTTT
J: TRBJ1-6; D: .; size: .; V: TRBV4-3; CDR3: CASSRLGGGSGHSPLHF; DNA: TGCGCCAGCAGCCGCTTAGGGGGGGGGAGTGGGCATTCACCCCTCCACTTT
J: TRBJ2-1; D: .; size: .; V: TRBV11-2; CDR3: CASSSTRNEQFF; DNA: TGTGCCAGCAGCTCCACACGGAATGAGCAGTTCTTC
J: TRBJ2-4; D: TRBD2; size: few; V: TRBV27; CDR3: CASSVGEGSVQYF; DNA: TGTGCCAGCAGTGTGGGGGAGGGCAGTGTTCAGTACTTC
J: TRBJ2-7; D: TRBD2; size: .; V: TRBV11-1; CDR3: CASSLGTSGPYEQYF; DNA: TGTGCCAGCAGCTTAGGAACTAGCGGCCCCTACGAGCAGTACTTC
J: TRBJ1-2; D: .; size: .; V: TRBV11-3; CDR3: CASSLTDGDYGYTF; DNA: TGTGCCAGCAGCCTAACCGACGGAGACTATGGCTACACCTTC
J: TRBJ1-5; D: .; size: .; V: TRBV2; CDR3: CASSGQSNQPQHF; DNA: TGTGCCAGCAGCGGACAGAGCAATCAGCCCCAGCATTTT
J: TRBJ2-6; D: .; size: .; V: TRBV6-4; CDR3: CASSEGSGANVLTF; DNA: TGTGCCAGCAGTGAAGGGTCCGGGGCCAACGTCCTGACTTTC